This TCR beta chain stems from a study of blood T cell repertoires in COVID-19. In this sample, this clone turned up once. Trimming took off 2 bases at V and 1 base at J, with 8 bases between the two ends. Per the germline V gene, CDR1 is SGHTA and CDR2 is FQGNSA. The CDR3 runs 14 residues. Sequencing was performed with immunoSEQ multiplex PCR; in TCRdb, only in-frame clones are kept and a portion is missing. The repertoire includes tens of thousands of clones, about nine tenths of them detected once, and roughly 15% sits in the top ten. The rearrangement uses TRBV7-2 and TRBJ2-5; D gene ambiguous. This clonotype was obtained from a woman older than 75 with active or convalescent COVID-19. The sequenced sample consisted of peripheral blood. CDR3 bases: TGTGCCAGCAGCTTATCGCTAACCCAAGAGACCCAGTACTTC. Protein product: CASSLSLTQETQYF.